This T cell receptor (beta chain) was retrieved from a study of tumor-infiltrating lymphocytes in primary liver carcinoma. Overall study context: There were tumors of stage T1-T3 N0M0, each 4.2 to 10 cm across.

Synthesis of TCR beta cDNA was carried out from about 500 ng total RNA with a constant-region primer. Three-round nested multiplex PCR performed with slightly modified ARM-PCR produced the TCR beta libraries. Investigators reported that the first two PCR rounds, at 9 to 11 cycles each, used TRBV1-TRBV30 forward primers with a C-beta reverse primer. Each CDR3 protein gets one entry after TCRdb re-called the multiplex PCR reads with MiXCR. The sample records 200,000 or so distinct CDR3 sequences, approximately 64% being singletons. The CDR3 has 17 amino acids. Germline CDR1 reads MNHEY; CDR2 reads SMNVEV (reference sequence). The researchers obtained blood RNA from unsorted whole blood and also extracted germline DNA. With respect to this clonotype: Its target is unknown. A read error may produce the germline difference seen at one junction end.

Notes on the study in general: In tumor-adjacent and tumor-blood pairs, overlap was lower than in tumor region pairs.

The chain has TRBV27 and TRBJ2-7; a possible D gene is TRBD1 (5 bases). What was sequenced was peripheral blood. The sequence was obtained from a woman aged 60 to 75 with primary liver carcinoma and hepatitis B virus infection. Written as DNA, the CDR3 is TGTGCCAGCAGCAAGATGTTCCCCACAGGTGTGATCTACGAGCAATACTTC. Residues: CASSKMFPTGVIYEQYF.